This is a list of T cell receptor beta chains from one sample in a study of early T cells in non-severe SARS-CoV-2 infection. From the 5' RACE reads, TCRdb called clonotypes with MiXCR, one entry per CDR3 protein. The sample includes some 120,000 distinct CDR3 sequences, approximately 15% seen only once; the top ten take less than 25%. The sample was whole blood. Every receptor here comes from an adult who was a healthcare worker with PCR-confirmed SARS-CoV-2 infection or an uninfected control (not recorded which). Both conserved end residues are part of each CDR3. D genes are given only for firm matches. Clone size is given for some rows only: seen once, a few or many times, or a class if the clone is expanded.

j_call | clone_size | v_call | d_call | cdr3_aa | cdr3_nt
TRBJ1-6 | . | TRBV29-1 | . | CSVSSGTNSPLHF | TGCAGCGTTTCCTCCGGGACTAATTCACCCCTCCACTTT
TRBJ2-1 | . | TRBV12-3/TRBV12-4 | . | CASGWRGAYNEQFF | TGTGCCAGCGGTTGGAGGGGGGCCTACAATGAGCAGTTCTTC
TRBJ2-3 | . | TRBV20-1 | . | CSAREWASTDTQYF | TGCAGTGCTAGAGAATGGGCCAGCACAGATACGCAGTATTTT
TRBJ1-5 | few | TRBV19 | . | CASRIGNQPQHF | TGTGCCAGTAGGATCGGCAATCAGCCCCAGCATTTT
TRBJ2-6 | . | TRBV6-6 | . | CASSEAGANVLTF | TGTGCCAGCAGTGAGGCTGGGGCCAACGTCCTGACTTTC
TRBJ2-1 | few | TRBV27 | . | CASSFGGGALNEQFF | TGTGCCAGCAGTTTTGGTGGGGGGGCACTCAATGAGCAGTTCTTC
TRBJ1-2 | few | TRBV19 | . | CASRITREDGYTF | TGTGCCAGTAGGATCACTAGGGAAGATGGCTACACCTTC
TRBJ1-2 | few | TRBV20-1 | TRBD1 | CSAGPGGWTGYTF | TGCAGTGCTGGCCCAGGGGGCTGGACGGGCTACACCTTC
TRBJ1-3 | few | TRBV27 | . | CASSPVNREEENTIYF | TGTGCCAGCAGCCCCGTTAACAGGGAAGAGGAAAACACCATATATTTT
TRBJ1-4 | many | TRBV5-6 | . | CASSLFGSTNEKLFF | TGTGCCAGCAGCTTGTTTGGGAGCACTAATGAAAAACTGTTTTTT
TRBJ1-6 | many | TRBV7-3 | . | CASSTQGFNSPLHF | TGTGCCAGCAGCACACAGGGTTTTAATTCACCCCTCCACTTT
TRBJ2-5 | . | TRBV4-1 | TRBD1 | CASSQGQTGGQETQYF | TGCGCCAGCAGCCAGGGGCAGACAGGGGGGCAAGAGACCCAGTACTTC
TRBJ2-3 | . | TRBV12-3/TRBV12-4 | TRBD2 | CASSSGLAGPDTQYF | TGTGCCAGCAGCTCCGGACTAGCGGGCCCAGATACGCAGTATTTT
TRBJ1-5 | . | TRBV6-6 | . | CASSRGQGNQPQHF | TGTGCCAGCAGTCGGGGGCAGGGCAATCAGCCCCAGCATTTT
TRBJ2-5 | many | TRBV20-1 | TRBD1 | CSATTLGQQETQYF | TGCAGTGCTACGACATTGGGACAGCAAGAGACCCAGTACTTC
TRBJ1-1 | few | TRBV5-5 | TRBD1 | CASSLPLRRTGGMNTEAFF | TGTGCCAGCAGCCTTCCCCTTCGGCGGACAGGGGGCATGAACACTGAAGCTTTCTTT
TRBJ1-2 | few | TRBV10-3 | TRBD1 | CATWTGGEGYTF | TGTGCCACCTGGACAGGGGGAGAGGGCTACACCTTC
TRBJ1-4 | few | TRBV3-1 | TRBD1 | CASSQDTGGKLFF | TGTGCCAGCAGCCAAGATACAGGGGGAAAACTGTTTTTT
TRBJ1-6 | few | TRBV30 | . | CAWREGRNNSPLHF | TGTGCCTGGAGGGAGGGGAGAAATAATTCACCCCTCCACTTT
TRBJ1-1 | . | TRBV30 | TRBD1 | CAWSSPGQVATEAFF | TGTGCCTGGAGTTCCCCGGGACAGGTAGCCACTGAAGCTTTCTTT
TRBJ2-3 | many | TRBV12-3/TRBV12-4 | TRBD1 | CASSARQGRSTDTQYF | TGTGCCAGCAGTGCCCGACAGGGGCGGAGCACAGATACGCAGTATTTT
TRBJ1-2 | . | TRBV14 | . | CASSQVKGYDYGYTF | TGTGCCAGCAGCCAAGTGAAGGGATACGACTATGGCTACACCTTC
TRBJ2-1 | few | TRBV28 | . | CASSPGDHRDNEQFF | TGTGCCAGCTCTCCCGGGGACCATCGAGACAATGAGCAGTTCTTC
TRBJ1-2 | few | TRBV29-1 | TRBD1 | CSVARQGLNYGYTF | TGCAGCGTTGCCAGACAGGGACTGAACTATGGCTACACCTTC
TRBJ2-7 | . | TRBV11-2 | . | CASSPSLQQYF | TGTGCCAGCAGCCCGTCCCTCCAGCAGTACTTC
TRBJ1-2 | . | TRBV11-2 | . | CASSPPGPYGYTF | TGTGCCAGCAGCCCTCCGGGGCCCTATGGCTACACCTTC
TRBJ2-2 | . | TRBV5-4 | . | CASSPGQPPTGELFF | TGTGCCAGCAGCCCAGGACAGCCCCCCACCGGGGAGCTGTTTTTT
TRBJ2-6 | . | TRBV20-1 | TRBD1 | CSAFGQDLFSGANVLTF | TGCAGTGCTTTTGGACAGGACCTTTTCTCTGGGGCCAACGTCCTGACTTTC
TRBJ2-2 | once | TRBV5-1 | . | CASEVLGNTGELFF | TGCGCCAGCGAAGTTCTGGGGAACACCGGGGAGCTGTTTTTT
TRBJ1-2 | . | TRBV12-2 | . | CASRLIRGYTF | TGTGCAAGTCGCTTAATCCGGGGCTACACCTTC
TRBJ2-1 | . | TRBV7-2 | TRBD1 | CASSLTGQGIYEQFF | TGTGCCAGCAGCTTGACGGGACAGGGGATCTATGAGCAGTTCTTC
TRBJ1-1 | . | TRBV18 | . | CASSPSMRGAVSGTEAFF | TGTGCCAGCTCACCTTCCATGCGGGGGGCAGTAAGTGGCACTGAAGCTTTCTTT
TRBJ2-2 | . | TRBV6-1 | . | CASRGPFVSTGELFF | TGTGCCAGCAGGGGACCCTTCGTTAGCACCGGGGAGCTGTTTTTT
TRBJ1-5 | few | TRBV20-1 | . | CSAAYEGSTSNQPQHF | TGCAGTGCTGCCTACGAAGGGAGCACCAGCAATCAGCCCCAGCATTTT
TRBJ1-1 | few | TRBV7-8 | . | CASSYRGGSSEAFF | TGTGCCAGCAGCTACCGGGGGGGAAGTTCTGAAGCTTTCTTT
TRBJ2-1 | few | TRBV15 | TRBD2 | CATSKGGGSYNEQFF | TGTGCCACCAGCAAAGGCGGGGGGTCCTACAATGAGCAGTTCTTC
TRBJ1-3 | . | TRBV30 | . | CAWSILGKNTIYF | TGTGCCTGGAGTATCCTCGGGAAGAACACCATATATTTT
TRBJ2-7 | . | TRBV13 | . | CASSLRPWEQYF | TGTGCCAGCAGCTTACGACCCTGGGAGCAGTACTTC
TRBJ1-1 | . | TRBV6-5 | . | CASSGTRDTEAFF | TGTGCCAGCAGCGGGACCAGGGACACTGAAGCTTTCTTT
TRBJ2-1 | many | TRBV3-1 | . | CASSQGGNEQFF | TGTGCCAGCAGCCAAGGGGGAAATGAGCAGTTCTTC
TRBJ1-4 | . | TRBV3-1 | . | CASSQDIGKLFF | TGTGCCAGCAGCCAAGATATCGGAAAACTGTTTTTT
TRBJ2-5 | . | TRBV29-1 | . | CSVGAGDETKYF | TGCAGCGTTGGAGCAGGGGACGAGACCAAGTACTTC
TRBJ2-1 | . | TRBV20-1 | TRBD2 | CSARTSGTPEQFF | TGCAGTGCTAGAACGAGCGGGACCCCTGAGCAGTTCTTC
TRBJ2-5 | . | TRBV20-1 | TRBD2 | CSARGSGGAAETQYF | TGCAGTGCTAGAGGGAGCGGGGGGGCCGCAGAGACCCAGTACTTC
TRBJ1-2 | few | TRBV20-1 | . | CSARDDRGGYTF | TGCAGTGCTAGAGATGACCGGGGCGGCTACACCTTC
TRBJ1-1 | few | TRBV18 | . | CASSPRQGTTEAFF | TGTGCCAGCTCACCACGGCAGGGGACCACTGAAGCTTTCTTT
TRBJ2-1 | few | TRBV7-8 | . | CASSSERAVSYNEQFF | TGTGCCAGCAGTTCTGAGCGCGCGGTCTCATACAATGAGCAGTTCTTC
TRBJ2-5 | . | TRBV29-1 | . | CSVNGRTNQETQYF | TGCAGCGTTAATGGGCGGACAAACCAAGAGACCCAGTACTTC
TRBJ1-1 | few | TRBV24-1 | . | CATCGTGRNTEAFF | TGTGCCACCTGCGGTACGGGGAGGAACACTGAAGCTTTCTTT
TRBJ2-4 | few | TRBV12-3/TRBV12-4 | . | CASSLAWERAPNIQYF | TGTGCCAGCAGTTTAGCTTGGGAAAGGGCGCCAAACATTCAGTACTTC
TRBJ2-1 | . | TRBV11-3 | TRBD2 | CASSLDPKRGPNEQFF | TGTGCCAGCAGCTTAGATCCTAAGCGGGGGCCCAATGAGCAGTTCTTC
TRBJ1-2 | . | TRBV4-1 | . | CASSPQSDGFRGYTF | TGCGCCAGCAGCCCGCAATCGGACGGATTCCGTGGCTACACCTTC
TRBJ2-1 | . | TRBV28 | TRBD1 | CASSDWDRGSSYNEQFF | TGTGCCAGCAGCGATTGGGACAGGGGGAGTTCCTACAATGAGCAGTTCTTC